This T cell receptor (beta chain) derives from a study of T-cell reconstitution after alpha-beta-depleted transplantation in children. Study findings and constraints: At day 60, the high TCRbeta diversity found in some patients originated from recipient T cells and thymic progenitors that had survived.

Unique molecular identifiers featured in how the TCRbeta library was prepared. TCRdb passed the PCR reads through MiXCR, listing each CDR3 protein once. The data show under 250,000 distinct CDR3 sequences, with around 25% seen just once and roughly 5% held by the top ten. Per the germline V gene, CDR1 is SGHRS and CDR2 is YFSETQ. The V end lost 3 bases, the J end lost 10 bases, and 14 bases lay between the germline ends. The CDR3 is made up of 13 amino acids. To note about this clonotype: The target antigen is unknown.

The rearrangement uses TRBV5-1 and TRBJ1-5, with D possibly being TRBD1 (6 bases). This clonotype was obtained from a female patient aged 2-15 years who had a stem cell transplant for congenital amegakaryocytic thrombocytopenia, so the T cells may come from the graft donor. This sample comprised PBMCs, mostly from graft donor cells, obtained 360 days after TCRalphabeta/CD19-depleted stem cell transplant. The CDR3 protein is CASSSIQGGPQHF. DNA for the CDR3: TGCGCCAGCAGCTCAATACAGGGTGGCCCCCAGCATTTT.